These 6 T cell receptor beta chains were all obtained from the same sample, sequenced in a study of shared clonotypes between healthy human individuals. This table comes from immunoSEQ multiplex PCR, and its TCRdb copy is limited to in-frame clones, with some not included. The sample holds a few million clones; nearly 97% are singletons and the top ten take about 0.13%. Sequenced material: naive CD4+ T cells sorted from blood. Documented subset: CD45RA+ positively selected. The source is a man aged 18 to 30 in good health.

The chain carries TRBV20-1 and TRBJ2-1, with D maybe TRBD2 (6 bases). The CDR3 is 11 residues long. CDR1 is DFQATT, CDR2 SNEGSKA, per germline (reference sequence). Trimming removed 3 bases at V and 10 bases at J, with 10 bases between. Here the CDR3 reads CSASYREEQFF. The DNA of the CDR3 is TGCAGTGCTAGCTATCGGGAGGAGCAGTTCTTC.

The J gene is TRBJ1-2, the V gene TRBV6-5; the match to TRBD1 covers 8 bases. V lost 4 bases and J lost 6; bases outside the gene matches: 4. The CDR3 loop spans 13 amino acids. Germline CDR1 MNHEY, CDR2 SVGAGI. CDR3: CASSSGQGDGYTF. The CDR3 coding sequence is TGTGCCAGCAGTTCCGGACAGGGTGATGGCTACACCTTC.

The chain combines TRBV18 with TRBJ1-2; 7 bases are a match to TRBD1. J lost 10 bases, V lost 4 bases, and 6 bases had no gene match. Germline-derived CDR1 and CDR2 are KGHSH and LQKENI. The CDR3 is 12 amino acids. The CDR3 region has the DNA TGTGCCAGCTCACAGACAGGGAATGACTACACCTTC. This gives the protein CASSQTGNDYTF.

As to this clone: The same CDR3 is also encoded by other DNA sequences in this sample. This rearrangement joins TRBV7-2 to TRBJ2-3; D remains ambiguous. Germline CDR1 SGHTA, CDR2 FQGNSA. The length of the CDR3 is 14 residues. The V and J ends lost 4 bases and 0 bases respectively, with 8 bases between them. CDR3 residues: CASSSRTSTDTQYF. CDR3 DNA sequence: TGTGCCAGCAGCTCCCGCACTAGCACAGATACGCAGTATTTT.

V usage is TRBV6-5 and J usage is TRBJ1-2; D might be TRBD1 (6 bases). The CDR3 sequence is 14 residues long. V was pared by 6 bases and J by 4 bases, with 15 bases between. Germline-derived CDR1 and CDR2 are MNHEY and SVGAGI. The CDR3 sequence: CASRRRQEVYGYTF. CDR3 DNA: TGTGCCAGCAGACGAAGACAGGAAGTCTATGGCTACACCTTC.

Turning to this clone: The same CDR3 is also encoded by other DNA sequences in this sample. As DNA, the CDR3 is TGTGCCAGTAGCGCCCAGAACACCGGGGAGCTGTTTTTT. Protein product: CASSAQNTGELFF. The chain employs TRBV7-9 and TRBJ2-2; D possibly corresponds to TRBD2 (5 bases). CDR1 is SEHNR, CDR2 FQNEAQ, per germline (reference sequence). Trimming took 9 bases from V and 1 from J, leaving 9 bases between them. This CDR3 comprises 13 residues.